This entry concerns a single T cell receptor beta chain. Its antigen is unknown. PCR used 60 Vbeta primers and 13 Jbeta primers. Clones were read by immunoSEQ multiplex PCR, and TCRdb kept only the in-frame ones, dropping some. The data hold more than 100,000 clones, with about 61% observed a single time. Trimming at V came to 5 bases and at J to 6 bases, leaving 6 bases not matched to a gene. Germline V gives CDR1 MNHNY, CDR2 SVGAGI (reference sequence). The CDR3 is 13 residues long. The data were taken from a study of cytomegalovirus exposure and HLA in healthy donors. Study results and caveats: Most TCR sequences were rare, but some public TCRs occurred in many donors. The records held CMV serostatus as the only immune exposure information. Sequence variants that were highly shared formed a cluster that was likely a sequencing artifact. The authors later found TCR association rates varying by HLA locus, with DRB1 most and HLA-C fewest.

The receptor was isolated from a woman between 35 and 50 years old in good health and CMV-seronegative. This chain links TRBV6-6 with TRBJ1-2; 7 bases align to TRBD1. Sequencing input: PBMCs. Here the CDR3 reads CASSQGGPDGYTF. CDR3 sequence (DNA): TGTGCCAGCAGTCAGGGGGGTCCGGATGGCTACACCTTC.